This T cell receptor beta chain was identified in a study of blood T cells in healthy people across ages. With a J-beta primer mix and a sample-barcoded 5' primer, a second PCR ran roughly 7 to 11 cycles. TCRdb processed the 5' RACE reads anew with MiXCR; each CDR3 protein has one entry. Of roughly 1.6 million distinct CDR3 sequences detected, about 32% appear once; the ten largest clones hold approximately 11%. The CDR3 is 16 amino acids. Germline V lookup: CDR1 LGHDT, CDR2 YNNKEL (reference sequence). J lost 4 bases, V lost 4 bases, and 6 bases had no gene match. The TCR originated in a woman aged 25 to 39 in good health. Material for sequencing was blood. The chain couples TRBV3-1 to TRBJ2-3, with 12 bases fitting TRBD2. Written as DNA, the CDR3 is TGTGCCAGCAGCCTGACTAGCGGGGGTATGGCAGATACGCAGTATTTT. Translated, it gives CASSLTSGGMADTQYF.